The 18 T cell receptor beta chains below were found in one sample sequenced in a study of OX40 agonist ivuxolimab in advanced cancers. Sequenced by immunoSEQ multiplex PCR; TCRdb stores in-frame clones only, minus some. This table has under 85,000 clones, roughly 87% appearing once. Sequenced here: CD4+ or CD8+ T cells sorted from blood, sampled in a trial of the OX40 agonist ivuxolimab. These receptors originate from an adult with an advanced solid tumor such as melanoma, head and neck, liver or kidney cancer.

V gene TRBV9 combines with J gene TRBJ1-2; D is unclear. The CDR3 extends over 14 amino acids. Trimming removed 0 bases from V and 0 bases from J, with 6 bases in between. Germline V gene sequence: CDR1 SGDLS, CDR2 YYNGEE. The CDR3 loop reads CASSVDEANYGYTF. The CDR3 nucleotides are TGTGCCAGCAGCGTAGACGAAGCTAACTATGGCTACACCTTC. Looking up the rest from reference TRBV9 and TRBJ1-2 gives the full variable domain: DSGVTQTPKHLITATGQRVTLRCSPRSGDLSVYWYQQSLDQGLQFLIQYYNGEERAKGNILERFSAQQFPDLHSELNLSSLELGDSALYFCASSVDEANYGYTFGSGTRLTVV.

The chain combines TRBV30 with TRBJ1-1; D is ambiguous. This CDR3 is built from 13 residues. Germline V gene lookup returns CDR1 GTSNPN and CDR2 SVGIG (reference sequence). V was clipped by 0 bases and J by 1 base, with 6 bases between them. The CDR3 is CAWSVLRNTEAFF. The CDR3 DNA is TGTGCCTGGAGTGTACTCCGGAACACTGAAGCTTTCTTT.

CDR3 protein: CASSKGQGATEAFF. The CDR3 DNA reads as TGTGCCAGCAGCAAGGGACAGGGAGCGACTGAAGCTTTCTTT. The rearrangement joins TRBV11-2 to TRBJ1-1; 9 bases align to TRBD1. The CDR3 runs 14 residues. Trimming at V came to 5 bases and at J to 5 bases, leaving 6 bases not matched to a gene. CDR1 is SGHAT, CDR2 FQNNGV, per germline.

The chain is built from TRBV11-3 and TRBJ2-5; no clear D gene. Germline V gene sequence: CDR1 SGHNT, CDR2 YENEEA. The V end was cut by 1 base, the J end by 5 bases, with 2 bases between. The CDR3 length is 11 residues. The CDR3 DNA reads TGTGCCAGCAGCTTAGTCGAGACCCAGTACTTC. This translates into CASSLVETQYF. Drawing the rest from reference TRBV11-3 and TRBJ2-5, the complete variable domain is EAGVVQSPRYKIIEKKQPVAFWCNPISGHNTLYWYLQNLGQGPELLIRYENEEAVDDSQLPKDRFSAERLKGVDSTLKIQPAELGDSAVYLCASSLVETQYFGPGTRLLVL.

V is TRBV4-1 and J is TRBJ2-1, with a weak D call TRBD2 (5 bases). The CDR3 is 14 amino acids. V lost 3 bases and J lost 7, with 13 bases in between. Germline values: CDR1 MGHRA, CDR2 YSYEKL. CDR3: CASSQRTGKNEQFF. In DNA, the CDR3 is TGCGCCAGCAGCCAGAGGACGGGAAAAAATGAGCAGTTCTTC.

The chain recombines TRBV5-1 with TRBJ2-2; 7 bases are shared with TRBD1. Germline values: CDR1 SGHRS, CDR2 YFSETQ. The CDR3 runs to 16 residues. The trim removed 1 base at V and 1 base at J, leaving 4 bases unmatched. CDR3 bases: TGCGCCAGCAGCTTGACAGGGGTCCTGAACACCGGGGAGCTGTTTTTT. Translation gives CASSLTGVLNTGELFF.

This clone was found once. This rearrangement joins TRBV29-1 to TRBJ2-7, with D perhaps matching TRBD1 (6 bases). The CDR3 spans 15 residues. Trimming shortened V by 1 base and J by 4 bases, and 17 bases separated the two germline ends. CDR1 is SQVTM, CDR2 ANQGSEA, per germline. The CDR3 sequence is CSVEADRQSQYEQYF. The DNA for the CDR3 is TGCAGCGTTGAAGCGGACAGACAATCGCAATACGAGCAGTACTTC.

This rearrangement joins TRBV28 to TRBJ2-5; a weak D match, TRBD2 (7 bases). The CDR3 extends over 15 amino acids. V dropped 7 bases and J dropped 2 bases, with 17 bases sitting between them. The germline CDR1 and CDR2 sequences are MDHEN and SYDVKM. CDR3 sequence: CASTQGGGGQETQYF. CDR3 coding DNA: TGTGCCAGCACCCAGGGAGGGGGGGGGCAAGAGACCCAGTACTTC.

V gene TRBV4-3 combines with J gene TRBJ1-2; tentatively, D is TRBD1 (6 bases). This CDR3 region has 15 residues. CDR1 and CDR2 from the germline V gene are LGHNA and YSLEER. The V gene lost 0 bases and the J gene lost 3 bases, with 11 bases spanning the gap. The CDR3 here is CASSQEAGEDYGYTF. Written as DNA, the CDR3 is TGCGCCAGCAGCCAAGAAGCAGGGGAGGACTATGGCTACACCTTC.

The chain recombines TRBV27 with TRBJ2-2; possibly TRBD1 for D (6 bases). Per the germline V gene, CDR1 is MNHEY and CDR2 is SMNVEV (reference sequence). Between the trimmed V and J ends, which lost 8 bases and 1 base, there was a span of 14 bases. The length of the CDR3 is 15 residues. The CDR3 here is CASGPGHLNTGELFF. For the CDR3, the DNA is TGTGCCAGCGGTCCGGGACACTTGAACACCGGGGAGCTGTTTTTT.

The J gene is TRBJ1-1, the V gene TRBV29-1; 7 nucleotides line up with TRBD1. The germline CDR1 and CDR2 sequences are SQVTM and ANQGSEA. V was pared by 2 bases and J by 10 bases, with 7 bases of the junction left unmatched. The CDR3 is 12 residues long. CDR3 DNA sequence: TGCAGCGTTGAACTCAAGACAGGGAGAGCTTTCTTT. It translates to CSVELKTGRAFF.

V and J are TRBV15 and TRBJ2-7; D is tentatively TRBD1 or TRBD2 (5 bases each). Germline values: CDR1 LNHNV, CDR2 YYDKDF (reference sequence). V lost 5 bases, J lost 2 bases, and 7 bases lay in between. CDR3 length equals 12 residues. The CDR3 DNA reads as TGTGCCACCAGCGGGGGAGCCTACGAGCAGTACTTC. Encoded protein: CATSGGAYEQYF.

The chain recombines TRBV20-1 with TRBJ1-1; D unresolved. The CDR3 runs to 11 residues. Germline V lookup: CDR1 DFQATT, CDR2 SNEGSKA (reference sequence). The V gene lost 0 bases and the J gene lost 1 base, with 0 bases spanning the gap. CDR3 loop: CSARENTEAFF. The CDR3 DNA sequence: TGCAGTGCTAGAGAGAACACTGAAGCTTTCTTT.

The chain is built from TRBV12-5 and TRBJ2-1; 8 positions match TRBD2. Trimming took 3 bases from V and 0 from J; bases not matched to a gene: 1. This CDR3 spans 15 amino acids. The germline gives CDR1 LGHNT, CDR2 FRNRAP. The CDR3 bases are TGTGCTAGTGGTTTAAGCGGGAGCTCCTACAATGAGCAGTTCTTC. Translating gives CASGLSGSSYNEQFF.

The chain uses TRBV7-9 and TRBJ1-4; TRBD1 matches 10 bases. This CDR3 has 15 amino acids. Germline V gene sequence: CDR1 SEHNR, CDR2 FQNEAQ (reference sequence). The ends lost 5 bases at V and 7 bases at J; junction bases unmatched: 7. In DNA, the CDR3 is TGTGCCAGCAGCCTGGGACAGGGGATTGTTGAAAAACTGTTTTTT. Translation: CASSLGQGIVEKLFF.

This clone was detected only once. CDR3 DNA sequence: TGTGCCAGTAGTTTCGACTGGGGGAGTGAAGCCAAAAACATTCAGTACTTC. Its translation is CASSFDWGSEAKNIQYF. V gene TRBV19 combines with J gene TRBJ2-4, with D possibly called TRBD1 or TRBD2 (5 bases each). The CDR3 loop spans 17 amino acids. Trimming cost V 5 bases and J 0 bases, with 17 bases left between them. Germline loops: CDR1 LNHDA, CDR2 SQIVND (reference sequence).

The chain combines TRBV4-3 with TRBJ2-3; D call uncertain. Germline V gene data show CDR1 as LGHNA and CDR2 as YSLEER. There are 15 residues in the CDR3. Trimming shortened V by 3 bases and J by 0 bases, and 10 bases separated the two germline ends. DNA of the CDR3: TGCGCCAGCAGCCAGGGGATACTTAGCACAGATACGCAGTATTTT. It codes for CASSQGILSTDTQYF.

V usage is TRBV7-8 and J usage is TRBJ1-2; D is perhaps TRBD1 (6 bases). Germline V gives CDR1 SGHVS, CDR2 FQNEAQ. This CDR3 contains 14 residues. The V gene lost 5 bases and the J gene lost 6 bases, with 16 bases spanning the gap. The CDR3 protein is CASSRGGGSDGYTF. Here the CDR3 DNA reads TGTGCCAGCAGCCGAGGGGGTGGGAGCGATGGCTACACCTTC.